This note documents a single T cell receptor beta chain sequence. Data came from immunoSEQ multiplex PCR; TCRdb stores just in-frame clones and leaves some out. The data show 370,000 or so clones, with around 87% seen just once and 1.3% held by the top ten. The data originate from a study of blood T cell repertoires in COVID-19. With 1 base removed from V and 7 bases from J, the gap between germline ends came to 11 bases. The CDR3 extends over 13 amino acids. From germline, CDR1 is MNHNS and CDR2 SASEGT. In Cohort 3, a recovered donor had either two negative PCRs, clearance, or symptom resolution. The specimen sequenced was PBMCs or T cells enriched from blood (not recorded which). V usage is TRBV6-1 and J usage is TRBJ2-7; TRBD2 might be the D (5 bases). The receptor comes from a man aged 25 to 40 who had recovered from COVID-19. CDR3 bases: TGTGCCAGCAGTGAAGACGGGGTGAGGGAGCAGTACTTC. Translated, it gives CASSEDGVREQYF.